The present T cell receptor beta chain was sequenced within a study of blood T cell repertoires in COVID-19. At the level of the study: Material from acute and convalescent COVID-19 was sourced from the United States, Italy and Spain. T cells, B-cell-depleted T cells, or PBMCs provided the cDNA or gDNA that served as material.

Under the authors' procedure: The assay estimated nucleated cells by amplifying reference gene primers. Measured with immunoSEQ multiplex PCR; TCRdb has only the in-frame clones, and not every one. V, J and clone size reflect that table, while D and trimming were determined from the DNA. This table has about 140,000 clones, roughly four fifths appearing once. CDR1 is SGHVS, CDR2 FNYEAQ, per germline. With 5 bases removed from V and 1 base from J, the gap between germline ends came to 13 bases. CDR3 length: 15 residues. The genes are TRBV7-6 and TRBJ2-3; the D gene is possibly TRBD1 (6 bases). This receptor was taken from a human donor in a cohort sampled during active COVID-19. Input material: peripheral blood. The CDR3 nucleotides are TGTGCCAGCAGCCTGGACAGAGTGCGCACAGATACGCAGTATTTT. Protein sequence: CASSLDRVRTDTQYF.